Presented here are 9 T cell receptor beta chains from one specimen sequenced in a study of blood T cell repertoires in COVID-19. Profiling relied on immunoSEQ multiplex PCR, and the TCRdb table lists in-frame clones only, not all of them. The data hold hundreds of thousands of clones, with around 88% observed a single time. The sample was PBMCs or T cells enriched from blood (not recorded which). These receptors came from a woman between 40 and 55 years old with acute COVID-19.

In DNA form, the CDR3 reads TGTGCCATCAGGGACGGGAACAATGAGCAGTTCTTC. Its translation is CAIRDGNNEQFF. The chain recombines TRBV10-3 with TRBJ2-1; D perhaps matches TRBD2 (5 bases). The V gene lost 6 bases and the J gene lost 5 bases, with 8 bases spanning the gap. Germline values: CDR1 ENHRY, CDR2 SYGVKD. The CDR3 has 12 amino acids.

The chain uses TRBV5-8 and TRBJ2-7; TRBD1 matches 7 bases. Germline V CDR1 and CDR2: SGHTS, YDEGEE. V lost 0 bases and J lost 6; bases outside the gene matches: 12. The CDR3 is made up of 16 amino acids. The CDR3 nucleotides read TGTGCCAGCAGCTTGGTGTTGGGGACAGACTGGGGCGAGCAGTACGTC. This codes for CASSLVLGTDWGEQYV.

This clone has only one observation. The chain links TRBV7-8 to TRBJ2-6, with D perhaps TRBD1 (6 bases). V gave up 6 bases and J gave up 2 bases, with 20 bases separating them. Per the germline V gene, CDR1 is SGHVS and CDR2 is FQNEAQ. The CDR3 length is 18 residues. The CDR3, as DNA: TGTGCCAGCAGTAAAAACAGGGACAAGATAACTGGGGCCAACGTCCTGACTTTC. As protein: CASSKNRDKITGANVLTF.

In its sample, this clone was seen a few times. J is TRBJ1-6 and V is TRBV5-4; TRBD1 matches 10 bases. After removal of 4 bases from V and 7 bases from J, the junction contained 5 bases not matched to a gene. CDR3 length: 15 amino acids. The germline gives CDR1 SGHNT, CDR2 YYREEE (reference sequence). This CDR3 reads CASSSGTGENSPLHF. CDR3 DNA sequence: TGTGCCAGCAGCAGCGGGACAGGGGAGAATTCACCCCTCCACTTT.

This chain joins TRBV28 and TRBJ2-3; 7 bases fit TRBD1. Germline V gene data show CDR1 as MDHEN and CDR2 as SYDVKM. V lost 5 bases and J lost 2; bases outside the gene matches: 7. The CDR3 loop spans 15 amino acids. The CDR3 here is CASSPLQGITDTQYF. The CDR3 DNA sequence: TGTGCCAGCAGTCCCCTACAGGGGATCACAGATACGCAGTATTTT.

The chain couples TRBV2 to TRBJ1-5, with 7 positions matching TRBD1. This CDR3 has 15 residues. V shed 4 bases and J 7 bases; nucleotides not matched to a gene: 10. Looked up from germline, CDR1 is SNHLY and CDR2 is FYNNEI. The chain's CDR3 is CASSVHERGLQPQHF. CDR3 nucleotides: TGTGCCAGCAGTGTACATGAAAGGGGGCTACAGCCCCAGCATTTT.

DNA of the CDR3: TGTGCCAGCAGCACGACTAGCGGGTCGTACGAGCAGTACTTC. Its translation: CASSTTSGSYEQYF. The chain links TRBV7-2 to TRBJ2-7; 10 nucleotides align to TRBD2. CDR1 and CDR2 (germline): SGHTA, FQGNSA. After removal of 5 bases from V and 4 bases from J, the junction contained 5 bases not matched to a gene. The CDR3 contains 14 residues.

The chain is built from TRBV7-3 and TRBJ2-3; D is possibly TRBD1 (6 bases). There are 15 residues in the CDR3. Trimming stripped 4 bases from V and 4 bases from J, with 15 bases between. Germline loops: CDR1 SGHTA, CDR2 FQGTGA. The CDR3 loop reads CASSSHLGAADTQYF. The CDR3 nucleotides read TGTGCCAGCAGCTCCCATCTGGGGGCCGCAGATACGCAGTATTTT.

CDR3 bases: TGCGCCAGCAGCTTGGGACTAGGTAACGAGCAGTACTTC. Protein: CASSLGLGNEQYF. The gene calls are TRBV5-1 and TRBJ2-7; tentative D call: TRBD2 (6 bases). V lost 0 bases, J lost 5 bases, and 9 bases lay in between. Germline V lookup: CDR1 SGHRS, CDR2 YFSETQ. The CDR3 is made up of 13 amino acids.